The clone carrying this T cell receptor (beta chain) was picked up many times. This record belongs to a study of blood T cells in healthy people across ages. The sample providers were healthy Caucasian people from Russia, aged roughly 6 to 90. Every participating donor contributed about 10 milliliters of peripheral blood through a draw. Total RNA extracted from each sample amounted to at least 5 micrograms. For the second PCR, which ran for about 6 to 11 cycles, a sample-barcoded 5' primer and a J-beta primer mix were used. In TCRdb, the 5' RACE reads were re-called with MiXCR into one record per CDR3 protein. The data show hundreds of thousands of distinct CDR3 sequences, under 25% seen once. The sequenced sample was blood. The receptor's source is a man aged 65 to 79 in good health.

For the CDR3, the DNA is TGCAGTGCTAGAGGCGGAACTAGCGGGTACAATGAGCAGTTCTTC. Translated: CSARGGTSGYNEQFF. The chain has TRBV20-1 and TRBJ2-1; 9 bases fit TRBD2. This CDR3 spans 15 amino acids. After removal of 1 base from V and 4 bases from J, the junction contained 5 bases not matched to a gene. Germline values: CDR1 DFQATT, CDR2 SNEGSKA (reference sequence).